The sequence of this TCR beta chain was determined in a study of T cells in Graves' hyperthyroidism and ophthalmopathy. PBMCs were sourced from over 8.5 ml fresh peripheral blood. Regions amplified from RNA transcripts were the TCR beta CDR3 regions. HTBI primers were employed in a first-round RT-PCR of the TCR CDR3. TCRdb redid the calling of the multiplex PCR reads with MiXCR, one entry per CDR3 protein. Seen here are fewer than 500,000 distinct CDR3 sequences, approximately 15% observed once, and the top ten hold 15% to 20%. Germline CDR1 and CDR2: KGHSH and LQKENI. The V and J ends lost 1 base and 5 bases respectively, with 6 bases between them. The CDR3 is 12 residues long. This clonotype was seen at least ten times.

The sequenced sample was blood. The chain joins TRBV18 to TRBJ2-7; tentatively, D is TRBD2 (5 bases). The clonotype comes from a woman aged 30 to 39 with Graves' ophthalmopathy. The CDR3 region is CASSPLEDEQYF. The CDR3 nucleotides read TGTGCCAGCTCACCACTGGAGGACGAGCAGTACTTC.